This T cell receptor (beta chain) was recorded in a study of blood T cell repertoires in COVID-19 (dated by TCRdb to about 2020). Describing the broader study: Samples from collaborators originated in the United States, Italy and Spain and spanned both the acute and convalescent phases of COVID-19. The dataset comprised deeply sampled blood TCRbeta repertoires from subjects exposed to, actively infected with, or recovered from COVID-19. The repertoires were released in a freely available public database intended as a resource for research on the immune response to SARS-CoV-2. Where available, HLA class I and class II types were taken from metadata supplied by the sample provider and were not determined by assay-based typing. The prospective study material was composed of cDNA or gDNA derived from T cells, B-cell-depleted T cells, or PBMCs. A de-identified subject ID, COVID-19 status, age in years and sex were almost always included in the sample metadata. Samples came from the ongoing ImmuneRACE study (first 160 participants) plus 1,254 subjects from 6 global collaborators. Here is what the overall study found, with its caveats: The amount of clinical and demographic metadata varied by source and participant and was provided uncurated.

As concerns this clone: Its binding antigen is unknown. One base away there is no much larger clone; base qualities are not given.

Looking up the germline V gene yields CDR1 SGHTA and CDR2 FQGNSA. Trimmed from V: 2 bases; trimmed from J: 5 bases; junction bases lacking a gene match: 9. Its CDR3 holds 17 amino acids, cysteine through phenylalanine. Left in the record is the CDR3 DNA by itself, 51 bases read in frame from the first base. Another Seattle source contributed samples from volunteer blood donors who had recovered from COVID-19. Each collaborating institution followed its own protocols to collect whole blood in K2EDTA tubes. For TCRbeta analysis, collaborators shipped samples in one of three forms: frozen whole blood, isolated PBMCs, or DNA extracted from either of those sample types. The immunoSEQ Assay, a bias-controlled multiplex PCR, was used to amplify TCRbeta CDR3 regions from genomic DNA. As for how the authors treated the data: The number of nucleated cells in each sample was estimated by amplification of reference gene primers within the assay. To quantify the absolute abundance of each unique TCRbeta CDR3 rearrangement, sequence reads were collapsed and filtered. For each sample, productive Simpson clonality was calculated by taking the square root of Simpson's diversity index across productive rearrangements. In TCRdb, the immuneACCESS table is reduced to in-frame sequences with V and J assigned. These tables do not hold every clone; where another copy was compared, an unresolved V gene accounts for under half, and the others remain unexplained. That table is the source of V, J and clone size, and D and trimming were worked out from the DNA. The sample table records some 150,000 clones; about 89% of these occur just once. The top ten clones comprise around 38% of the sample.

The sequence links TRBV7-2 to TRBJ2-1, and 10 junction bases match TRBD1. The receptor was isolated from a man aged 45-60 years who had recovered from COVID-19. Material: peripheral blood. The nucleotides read TGTGCCAGCAGCTTAAGAATTGGGGGACAGGGGCACAATGAGCAGTTCTTC. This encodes CASSLRIGGQGHNEQFF.